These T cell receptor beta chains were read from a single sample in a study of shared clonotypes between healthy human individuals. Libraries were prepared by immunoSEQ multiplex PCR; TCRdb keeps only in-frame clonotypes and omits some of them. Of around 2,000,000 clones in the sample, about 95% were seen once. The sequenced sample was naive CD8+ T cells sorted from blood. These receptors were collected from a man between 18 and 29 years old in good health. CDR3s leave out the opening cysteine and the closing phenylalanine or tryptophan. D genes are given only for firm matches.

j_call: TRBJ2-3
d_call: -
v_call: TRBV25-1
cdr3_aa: ASEGRDLFGDTQY

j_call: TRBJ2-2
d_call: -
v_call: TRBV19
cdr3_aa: ASLGVTDWTGELF

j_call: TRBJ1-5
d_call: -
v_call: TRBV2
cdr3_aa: ASRGFKATSNQPQH

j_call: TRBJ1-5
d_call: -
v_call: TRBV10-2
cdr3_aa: ASSYQGKDNQPQH

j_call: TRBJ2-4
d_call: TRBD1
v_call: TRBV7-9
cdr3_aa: ASGGQVTKNIQY

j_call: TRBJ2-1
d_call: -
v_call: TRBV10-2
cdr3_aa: ASRPAVYNEQF

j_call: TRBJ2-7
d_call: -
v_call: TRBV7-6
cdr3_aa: ASSLAGEGGNSYEQY

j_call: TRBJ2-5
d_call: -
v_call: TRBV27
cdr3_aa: ASSLIGVGETQY

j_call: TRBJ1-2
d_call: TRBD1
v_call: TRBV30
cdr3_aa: ACRTGGFNYGYT

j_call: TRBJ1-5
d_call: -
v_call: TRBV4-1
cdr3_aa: ASSYDKYSNQPQH

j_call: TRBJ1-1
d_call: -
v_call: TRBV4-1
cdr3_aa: ASSQGPDGRQEAF

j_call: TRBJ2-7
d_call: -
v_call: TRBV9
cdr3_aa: ASSPDQTGLY

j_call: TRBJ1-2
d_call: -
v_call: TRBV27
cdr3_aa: ASRPLTGLNYGYT

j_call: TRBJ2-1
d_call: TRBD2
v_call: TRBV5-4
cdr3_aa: ASSPGLAGGHDYNEQF

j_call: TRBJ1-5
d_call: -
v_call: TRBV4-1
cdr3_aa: ASSQGEGGQPQH

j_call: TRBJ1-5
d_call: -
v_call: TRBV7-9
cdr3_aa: ASSHGPAQPQH

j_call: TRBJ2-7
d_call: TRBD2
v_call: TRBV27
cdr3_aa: VTGGPYEQY

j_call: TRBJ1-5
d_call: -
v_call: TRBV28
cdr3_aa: ATEGGVGGNQPQH

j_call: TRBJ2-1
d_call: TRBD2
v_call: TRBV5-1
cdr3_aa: ASSLGRGSQNNEQF

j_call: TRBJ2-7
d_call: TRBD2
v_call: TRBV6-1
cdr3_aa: ASSTGTSGRNEQY

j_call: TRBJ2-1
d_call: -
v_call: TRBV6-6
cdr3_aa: ASSPGFYNEQF

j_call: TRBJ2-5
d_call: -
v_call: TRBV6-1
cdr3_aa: ASSEGAGSGTQY

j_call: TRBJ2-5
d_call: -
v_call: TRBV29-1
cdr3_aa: SAWGNQETQY

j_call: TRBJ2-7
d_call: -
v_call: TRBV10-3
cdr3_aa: AISEIWENPTGKH

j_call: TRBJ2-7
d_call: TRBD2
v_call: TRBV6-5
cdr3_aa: ASSYVAGNFLDEQY

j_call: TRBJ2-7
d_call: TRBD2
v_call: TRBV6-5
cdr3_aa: ASSYEREDYEQY

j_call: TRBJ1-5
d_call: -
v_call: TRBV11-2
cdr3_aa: ASSLLDGVNQPQH

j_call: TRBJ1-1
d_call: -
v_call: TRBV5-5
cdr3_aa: ASSFLPLTEAF

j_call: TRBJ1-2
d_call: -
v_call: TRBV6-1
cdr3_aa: ASSEALHQGAYGYT

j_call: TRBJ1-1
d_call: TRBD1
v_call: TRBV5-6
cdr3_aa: ASSPGTGEDTEAF

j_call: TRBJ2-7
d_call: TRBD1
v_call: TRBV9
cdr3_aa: ASSAGQGRSYEQY

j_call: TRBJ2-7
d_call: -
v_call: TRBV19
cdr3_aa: ASSMTAYEQY

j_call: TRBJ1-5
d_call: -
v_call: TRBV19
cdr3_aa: ASSDPRAQIPQH

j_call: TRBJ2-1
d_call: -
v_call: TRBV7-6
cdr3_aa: ASSPPDSNNEQF

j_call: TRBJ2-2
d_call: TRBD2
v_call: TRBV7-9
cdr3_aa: ASSFDSGLAGNTGELF

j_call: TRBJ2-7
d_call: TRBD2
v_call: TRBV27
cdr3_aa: ASKVAGGETYEQY

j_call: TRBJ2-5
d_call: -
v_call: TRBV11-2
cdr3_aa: ASSLGRDGETQY

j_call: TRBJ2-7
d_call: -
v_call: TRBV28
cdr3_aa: ASSSPKDNSYEQY

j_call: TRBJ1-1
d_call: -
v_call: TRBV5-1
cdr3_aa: ASSLAVSAEAF

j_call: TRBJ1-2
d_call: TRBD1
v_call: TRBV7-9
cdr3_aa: ASTSPGTGDYGYT

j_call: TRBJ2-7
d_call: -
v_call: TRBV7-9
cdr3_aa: ASSADVYEQY

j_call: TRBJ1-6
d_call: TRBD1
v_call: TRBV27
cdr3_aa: ASSPGQTNSPLH

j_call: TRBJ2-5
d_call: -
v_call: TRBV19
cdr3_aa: ASSKGTSQETQY